The source of this T cell receptor beta chain is a study of cytomegalovirus exposure and HLA in healthy donors. Study conclusions and caveats: Among the sequence variants, a highly shared cluster was likely an artifact of sequencing. The dataset shows that most TCR sequences were rare, while some public TCRs occurred in many donors. Being productive about 87% or about 30% of the time was typical of most TCR beta V segments in an earlier analysis. The later analysis indicated that the majority of CMV-associated TCR beta chains appeared HLA-restricted.

Comments on this clone: No antigen is known for it.

A multiplex PCR was run with 60 Vbeta primers and 13 Jbeta primers. The assay was immunoSEQ multiplex PCR, and TCRdb's table has in-frame clones only and misses some. The sample yields 140,000 to 150,000 clones, roughly 72% seen once. V was trimmed by 2 bases and J by 5 bases, leaving 12 bases between them. This CDR3 comprises 14 residues. Germline V gene sequence: CDR1 SEHNR, CDR2 FQNEAQ (reference sequence). The material sequenced was PBMCs. This receptor was obtained from a man aged 40-49 years in good health and CMV-seronegative. The chain links TRBV7-9 to TRBJ2-5; D unresolved. The CDR3 region has the DNA TGTGCCAGCAGCTTACTGTTCCTTGCGGAGACCCAGTACTTC. This codes for CASSLLFLAETQYF.